The clone carrying this T cell receptor beta chain has a count of ten or more. Antigen specificity is unknown. These data are taken from a study of T cells in Graves' hyperthyroidism and ophthalmopathy. Study-wide points: Ophthalmopathy was model-predicted a median about six months pre-onset.

CDR3 length equals 14 residues. From germline, CDR1 is MDHEN and CDR2 SYDVKM. Between the trimmed V and J ends, which lost 3 bases and 5 bases, there was a span of 13 bases. What was amplified from RNA transcripts were TCR beta CDR3 regions. The HTBI set primed first-round TCR CDR3 RT-PCR. One entry per CDR3 protein, called by TCRdb with MiXCR from the multiplex PCR reads. Altogether about 590,000 distinct CDR3 sequences are present, 15% to 18% being singletons, with the ten largest covering around 7.5%. The sequence derives from a woman younger than 45 with Graves' hyperthyroidism. The specimen was blood. The chain recombines TRBV28 with TRBJ1-1; D is possibly TRBD1 (5 bases). The CDR3 DNA follows: TGTGCCAGCAGTTTCACCCAGGGCGGTACTGAAGCTTTCTTT. It yields the protein CASSFTQGGTEAFF.